This record looks at one T cell receptor beta chain sequence and its context. The CDR3 has 16 residues. Germline CDR1 MDHEN, CDR2 SYDVKM. Unmatched junction bases numbered 12, after V lost 4 bases and J lost 4 bases. PCR primers comprised 60 Vbeta and 13 Jbeta primers. Using immunoSEQ multiplex PCR, the repertoire was profiled, and TCRdb retains in-frame clones only, with some absent. This table holds 70,000 to 95,000 clones, roughly 80% found once. This specimen belongs to a study of cytomegalovirus exposure and HLA in healthy donors. This TCR derives from a woman in her thirties in good health and CMV-seronegative. The sequencing input was PBMCs. The chain employs TRBV28 and TRBJ1-1; 7 bases align to TRBD1. The CDR3 reads CASSSAGGGLGTEAFF. CDR3 nucleotide sequence: TGTGCCAGCAGTTCGGCAGGGGGTGGGTTAGGCACTGAAGCTTTCTTT.